This T cell receptor beta chain was profiled in a study of radiation and T cells in renal cell carcinoma. In germline, CDR1 is MNHEY, CDR2 SMNVEV (reference sequence). The CDR3 sequence is 15 residues long. With V trimmed by 6 bases and J by 5 bases, 11 bases remained unmatched. Indicated time point: blood 4 weeks post-SBRT, at nephrectomy. Treatment here: 15 Gy SBRT to primary tumor, nephrectomy 4 weeks later. The method was immunoSEQ multiplex PCR; TCRdb's version includes in-frame clones alone and lacks a portion of them. The sample shows 120,000 to 150,000 clones, approximately 86% of them seen only once.

The rearrangement links TRBV27 to TRBJ2-5, with 8 bases aligning to TRBD1. Sequences were derived from blood, sampled from a patient whose treatment included radiotherapy and nephrectomy. This sequence originates from a woman aged 45-60 years with renal cell carcinoma. The CDR3 loop reads CASRDRAGGHETQYF. DNA for the CDR3: TGTGCCAGCAGGGATAGGGCAGGGGGCCACGAGACCCAGTACTTC.